The present TCR beta chain was sequenced within a study of tumor-infiltrating lymphocytes in primary liver carcinoma. Germline loops: CDR1 MDHEN, CDR2 SYDVKM. V was clipped by 4 bases and J by 4 bases, with 17 bases between them. The CDR3 loop spans 16 amino acids. Findings and caveats of the study: Merely about 7.5-25% of top clones occurred in all five tumor regions.

With roughly 540 ng total RNA as template and a constant-region primer, TCR beta cDNA was made. Three nested multiplex PCR rounds, a slightly modified ARM-PCR, produced the libraries for TCR beta. Primers for the first two PCR rounds were TRBV1-TRBV30 forward primers and a C-beta reverse primer (roughly 10 cycles per round). In TCRdb, the multiplex PCR reads were re-called with MiXCR into one record per CDR3 protein. The table shows roughly 100,000 distinct CDR3 sequences, with roughly 85% occurring only once. The study co-extracted DNA and RNA from 20-30 mg of unsorted bulk tissue. This clonotype has ten or more counts. Its specificity is not known.

This rearrangement joins TRBV28 to TRBJ1-3; TRBD1 is a possible D gene (5 bases). Sequencing was performed on liver tumor tissue from sampling region 3. Subset given: tumor region T3, left-lateral pole. This receptor was obtained from a man aged 35-49 years with primary liver carcinoma and hepatitis B virus infection. The CDR3 sequence: CASSSPGGSPGNTIYF. CDR3 DNA sequence: TGTGCCAGCAGTTCACCGGGGGGGTCGCCCGGAAACACCATATATTTT.